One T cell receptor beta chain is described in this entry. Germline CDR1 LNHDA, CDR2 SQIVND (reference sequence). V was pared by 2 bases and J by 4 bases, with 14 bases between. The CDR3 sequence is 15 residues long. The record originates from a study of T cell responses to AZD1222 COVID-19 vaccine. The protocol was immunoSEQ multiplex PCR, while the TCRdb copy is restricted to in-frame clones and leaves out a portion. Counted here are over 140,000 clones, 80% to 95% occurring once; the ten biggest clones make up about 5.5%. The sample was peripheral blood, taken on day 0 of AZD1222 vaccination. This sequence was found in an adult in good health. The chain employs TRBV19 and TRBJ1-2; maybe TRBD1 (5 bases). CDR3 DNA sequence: TGTGCCAGTAGTATAACCCCAGGGACGGTCTATGGCTACACCTTC. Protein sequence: CASSITPGTVYGYTF. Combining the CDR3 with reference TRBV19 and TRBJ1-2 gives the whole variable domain DGGITQSPKYLFRKEGQNVTLSCEQNLNHDAMYWYRQDPGQGLRLIYYSQIVNDFQKGDIAEGYSVSREKKESFPLTVTSAQKNPTAFYLCASSITPGTVYGYTFGSGTRLTVV.